The rows below give T cell receptor beta chains drawn from one sample of a study of naive and memory T cell subsets. TCRdb independently ran MiXCR on the UMI-ligation and nested PCR reads; one entry per CDR3 protein. The sample contains approximately 140,000 distinct CDR3 sequences, 15% to 25% of which appear only once. The sequenced sample was naive CD8+ T cells from blood. The receptors shown here come from a human donor in good health. The CDR3 runs from the conserved cysteine through the conserved F or W. D genes are given only for firm matches. Some rows have no size entry. The others give once, few or many, or a class for an expanded clone.

v_gene: TRBV2; abundance: few; j_gene: TRBJ2-1; d_gene: NA; CDR3aa: CASSEMRAGAYNEQFF; CDR3nt: TGTGCCAGCAGTGAAATGCGGGCAGGGGCCTACAATGAGCAGTTCTTC
v_gene: TRBV7-9; abundance: NA; j_gene: TRBJ2-1; d_gene: NA; CDR3aa: CASSLLPDNEQFF; CDR3nt: TGTGCCAGCAGCTTATTACCCGACAATGAGCAGTTCTTC
v_gene: TRBV18; abundance: NA; j_gene: TRBJ1-1; d_gene: NA; CDR3aa: CASSVPGYEAFF; CDR3nt: TGTGCCAGCTCAGTACCGGGTTATGAAGCTTTCTTT
v_gene: TRBV28; abundance: few; j_gene: TRBJ2-1; d_gene: NA; CDR3aa: CASSFEASSYNEQFF; CDR3nt: TGTGCCAGCAGTTTTGAGGCAAGCTCCTACAATGAGCAGTTCTTC
v_gene: TRBV27; abundance: NA; j_gene: TRBJ2-1; d_gene: NA; CDR3aa: CASSSWDIYNEQFF; CDR3nt: TGTGCCAGCAGTTCCTGGGACATCTACAATGAGCAGTTCTTC
v_gene: TRBV2; abundance: NA; j_gene: TRBJ2-2; d_gene: TRBD1; CDR3aa: CASSDPRQGSPGELFF; CDR3nt: TGTGCCAGCAGTGACCCTAGACAGGGGTCCCCCGGGGAGCTGTTTTTT
v_gene: TRBV29-1; abundance: NA; j_gene: TRBJ2-7; d_gene: NA; CDR3aa: CSVEKGVSYEQYF; CDR3nt: TGCAGCGTTGAGAAGGGGGTCTCCTACGAGCAGTACTTC
v_gene: TRBV3-1; abundance: NA; j_gene: TRBJ2-7; d_gene: NA; CDR3aa: CASSHPAGVGEQYF; CDR3nt: TGTGCCAGCAGCCATCCAGCAGGGGTCGGCGAGCAGTACTTC
v_gene: TRBV27; abundance: NA; j_gene: TRBJ2-4; d_gene: TRBD2; CDR3aa: CASSFGGEEYF; CDR3nt: TGTGCCAGCAGTTTTGGGGGGGAGGAGTACTTC
v_gene: TRBV20-1; abundance: many; j_gene: TRBJ1-1; d_gene: NA; CDR3aa: CSARQRNTEAFF; CDR3nt: TGCAGTGCTCGACAGAGGAACACTGAAGCTTTCTTT
v_gene: TRBV20-1; abundance: NA; j_gene: TRBJ2-1; d_gene: TRBD2; CDR3aa: CSARDLASGRGYNEQFF; CDR3nt: TGCAGTGCTAGAGATTTGGCTAGCGGGAGAGGGTACAATGAGCAGTTCTTC
v_gene: TRBV3-1; abundance: once; j_gene: TRBJ1-1; d_gene: TRBD1; CDR3aa: CASSQGEEARGRNTEAFF; CDR3nt: TGTGCCAGCAGCCAGGGTGAGGAGGCCAGGGGGCGAAACACTGAAGCTTTCTTT
v_gene: TRBV28; abundance: few; j_gene: TRBJ2-2; d_gene: TRBD2; CDR3aa: CASLGTSAGELFF; CDR3nt: TGTGCCAGTCTAGGGACTAGCGCCGGGGAGCTGTTTTTT
v_gene: TRBV28; abundance: NA; j_gene: TRBJ1-4; d_gene: TRBD1; CDR3aa: CASSFRGQGHEKLFF; CDR3nt: TGTGCCAGCAGTTTTAGGGGACAGGGACATGAAAAACTGTTTTTT
v_gene: TRBV6-6; abundance: NA; j_gene: TRBJ1-2; d_gene: TRBD1; CDR3aa: CASSYSGTDHGYTF; CDR3nt: TGTGCCAGCAGTTACTCCGGGACAGATCATGGCTACACCTTC
v_gene: TRBV7-9; abundance: NA; j_gene: TRBJ2-3; d_gene: NA; CDR3aa: CASSPWAQDTQYF; CDR3nt: TGTGCCAGCAGCCCTTGGGCTCAAGATACGCAGTATTTT
v_gene: TRBV13; abundance: few; j_gene: TRBJ1-4; d_gene: NA; CDR3aa: CASSQAINEKLFF; CDR3nt: TGTGCCAGCAGTCAGGCCATTAATGAAAAACTGTTTTTT
v_gene: TRBV2; abundance: NA; j_gene: TRBJ2-1; d_gene: TRBD2; CDR3aa: CASSPGLAGVIYNEQFF; CDR3nt: TGTGCCAGCAGTCCCGGACTAGCGGGAGTGATCTACAATGAGCAGTTCTTC
v_gene: TRBV3-1; abundance: few; j_gene: TRBJ1-2; d_gene: NA; CDR3aa: CASSLTPGGDYGYTF; CDR3nt: TGTGCCAGCAGCCTCACCCCGGGGGGCGACTATGGCTACACCTTC
v_gene: TRBV20-1; abundance: NA; j_gene: TRBJ2-6; d_gene: TRBD2; CDR3aa: CSARPLAGGGSGANVLTF; CDR3nt: TGCAGTGCTAGACCATTAGCGGGAGGGGGATCTGGGGCCAACGTCCTGACTTTC
v_gene: TRBV7-7; abundance: few; j_gene: TRBJ2-1; d_gene: TRBD2; CDR3aa: CASSAVAGVDEQFF; CDR3nt: TGTGCCAGCAGCGCCGTAGCGGGAGTCGATGAGCAGTTCTTC
v_gene: TRBV28; abundance: few; j_gene: TRBJ2-7; d_gene: TRBD1; CDR3aa: CASRDSTYEQYF; CDR3nt: TGTGCCAGCCGGGACAGCACCTACGAGCAGTACTTC
v_gene: TRBV5-6; abundance: NA; j_gene: TRBJ2-1; d_gene: TRBD2; CDR3aa: CASSPGLAGGPGDEQFF; CDR3nt: TGTGCCAGCAGCCCGGGACTAGCGGGAGGACCGGGTGATGAGCAGTTCTTC
v_gene: TRBV6-5; abundance: few; j_gene: TRBJ1-1; d_gene: TRBD1; CDR3aa: CASSRGLVNTEAFF; CDR3nt: TGTGCCAGCAGCAGGGGGCTCGTGAACACTGAAGCTTTCTTT
v_gene: TRBV14; abundance: NA; j_gene: TRBJ2-3; d_gene: TRBD2; CDR3aa: CASSQDRIAGTTDTQYF; CDR3nt: TGTGCCAGCAGCCAAGATCGGATAGCGGGAACCACAGATACGCAGTATTTT
v_gene: TRBV25-1; abundance: few; j_gene: TRBJ2-7; d_gene: TRBD1; CDR3aa: CASSANSRGPGQYF; CDR3nt: TGTGCCAGCAGTGCAAACTCCAGGGGGCCTGGGCAGTACTTC
v_gene: TRBV7-8; abundance: NA; j_gene: TRBJ1-1; d_gene: NA; CDR3aa: CASSLADLSAGDTEAFF; CDR3nt: TGTGCCAGCAGCTTAGCCGATTTATCGGCCGGGGACACTGAAGCTTTCTTT
v_gene: TRBV28; abundance: few; j_gene: TRBJ2-1; d_gene: NA; CDR3aa: CASSFVRNEQFF; CDR3nt: TGTGCCAGCAGTTTCGTAAGAAATGAGCAGTTCTTC
v_gene: TRBV28; abundance: few; j_gene: TRBJ2-3; d_gene: TRBD2; CDR3aa: CASSSFRGGPDTQYF; CDR3nt: TGTGCCAGCAGTTCCTTTCGCGGGGGGCCAGATACGCAGTATTTT
v_gene: TRBV7-3; abundance: few; j_gene: TRBJ2-1; d_gene: NA; CDR3aa: CASSAREGSDEQFF; CDR3nt: TGTGCCAGCAGCGCCCGGGAAGGGTCTGATGAGCAGTTCTTC
v_gene: TRBV4-1; abundance: NA; j_gene: TRBJ2-7; d_gene: TRBD2; CDR3aa: CASSQETGLVSEQYF; CDR3nt: TGCGCCAGCAGCCAAGAAACGGGACTAGTAAGCGAGCAGTACTTC
v_gene: TRBV4-3; abundance: many; j_gene: TRBJ2-5; d_gene: NA; CDR3aa: CASSQAVKETQYF; CDR3nt: TGCGCCAGCAGCCAAGCTGTGAAAGAGACCCAGTACTTC
v_gene: TRBV6-6; abundance: few; j_gene: TRBJ1-1; d_gene: NA; CDR3aa: CASSYSQGWEVGTEAFF; CDR3nt: TGTGCCAGCAGTTACTCTCAGGGATGGGAAGTGGGCACTGAAGCTTTCTTT
v_gene: TRBV2; abundance: NA; j_gene: TRBJ2-3; d_gene: NA; CDR3aa: CASTTPTRTTQYF; CDR3nt: TGTGCCAGCACTACTCCTACGCGGACGACGCAGTATTTT
v_gene: TRBV6-2/TRBV6-3; abundance: NA; j_gene: TRBJ2-1; d_gene: TRBD2; CDR3aa: CASSYGLADISEQFF; CDR3nt: TGTGCCAGCAGTTACGGCCTAGCGGATATCTCAGAGCAGTTCTTC
v_gene: TRBV6-2/TRBV6-3; abundance: many; j_gene: TRBJ1-6; d_gene: TRBD1; CDR3aa: CASSPGQDNSPLHF; CDR3nt: TGTGCCAGCAGCCCGGGACAGGATAATTCACCCCTCCACTTT
v_gene: TRBV12-3/TRBV12-4; abundance: few; j_gene: TRBJ1-2; d_gene: NA; CDR3aa: CASSAEANYGYTF; CDR3nt: TGTGCCAGCAGTGCCGAGGCTAACTATGGCTACACCTTC
v_gene: TRBV12-3/TRBV12-4; abundance: NA; j_gene: TRBJ2-7; d_gene: NA; CDR3aa: CASSLTEDSSYEQYF; CDR3nt: TGTGCCAGCAGTTTAACTGAGGATAGCTCCTACGAGCAGTACTTC
v_gene: TRBV7-9; abundance: many; j_gene: TRBJ1-1; d_gene: NA; CDR3aa: CASSLIGGLAHEAFF; CDR3nt: TGTGCCAGCAGCTTAATTGGTGGTCTCGCGCATGAAGCTTTCTTT